This record looks at one T cell receptor (beta chain) sequence and its context. This sample was taken from a study of blood T cell repertoires in COVID-19. Study information: PBMCs, B-cell-depleted T cells, or T cells were the source of the cDNA or gDNA that made up the material.

TCRdb's copy holds only in-frame clones and misses some; the assay was immunoSEQ multiplex PCR. The sample has 250,000 to 350,000 clones; 89% are singletons. The age range of participants was 18 to 89 years, with residence in approximately 25 US areas. This CDR3 region has 17 residues. V lost 6 bases to trimming and J lost 1 base; unmatched junction nucleotides: 13. Germline V gene data show CDR1 as SNHLY and CDR2 as FYNNEI. The sample consisted of PBMCs or T cells enriched from blood (not recorded which). This sequence joins TRBV2 and TRBJ1-2, with 8 positions matching TRBD1. This receptor was taken from a woman aged 45-65 years who had been exposed to COVID-19. The CDR3 loop reads CASRERDRPLSNYGYTF. The CDR3 nucleotides are TGTGCCAGCAGGGAGCGGGACAGGCCGTTAAGTAACTATGGCTACACCTTC. Based on the CDR3 plus reference TRBV2 and TRBJ1-2, the full variable domain is EPEVTQTPSHQVTQMGQEVILRCVPISNHLYFYWYRQILGQKVEFLVSFYNNEISEKSEIFDDQFSVERPDGSNFTLKIRSTKLEDSAMYFCASRERDRPLSNYGYTFGSGTRLTVV.